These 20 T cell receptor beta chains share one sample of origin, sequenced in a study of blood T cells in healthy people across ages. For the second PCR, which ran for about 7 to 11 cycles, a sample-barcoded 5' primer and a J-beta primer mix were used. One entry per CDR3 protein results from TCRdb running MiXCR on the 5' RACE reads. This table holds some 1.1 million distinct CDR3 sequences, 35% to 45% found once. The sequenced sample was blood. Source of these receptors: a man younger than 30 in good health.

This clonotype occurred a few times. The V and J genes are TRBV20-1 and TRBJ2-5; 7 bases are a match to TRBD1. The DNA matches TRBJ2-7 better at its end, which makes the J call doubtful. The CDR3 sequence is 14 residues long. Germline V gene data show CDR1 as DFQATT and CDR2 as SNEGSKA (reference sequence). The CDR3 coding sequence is TGCAGTGCTGAAACCCGGGACAGTAGATGCGAGCAGTACTTC. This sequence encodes CSAETRDSRCEQYF.

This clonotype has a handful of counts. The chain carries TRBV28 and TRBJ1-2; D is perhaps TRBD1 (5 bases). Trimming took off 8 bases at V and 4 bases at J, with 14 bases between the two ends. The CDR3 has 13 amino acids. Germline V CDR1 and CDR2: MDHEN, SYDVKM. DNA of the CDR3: TGTGCCAGCCATCGGGACTTCAGCTATGGCTACACCTTC. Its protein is CASHRDFSYGYTF.

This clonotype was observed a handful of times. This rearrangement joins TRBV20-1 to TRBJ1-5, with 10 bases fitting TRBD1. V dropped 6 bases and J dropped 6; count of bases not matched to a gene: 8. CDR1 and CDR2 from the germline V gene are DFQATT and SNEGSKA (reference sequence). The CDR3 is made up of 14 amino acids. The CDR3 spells CSAWDRGYRQPQHF. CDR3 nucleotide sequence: TGCAGTGCGTGGGACAGGGGATATCGTCAGCCCCAGCATTTT.

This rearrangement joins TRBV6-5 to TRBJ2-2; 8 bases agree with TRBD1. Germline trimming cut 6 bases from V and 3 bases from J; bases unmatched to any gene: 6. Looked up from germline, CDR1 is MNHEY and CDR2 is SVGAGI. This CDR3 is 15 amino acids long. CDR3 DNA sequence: TGTGCCAGCAGCCCGGACAGGGTGTACACCGGGGAGCTGTTTTTT. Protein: CASSPDRVYTGELFF.

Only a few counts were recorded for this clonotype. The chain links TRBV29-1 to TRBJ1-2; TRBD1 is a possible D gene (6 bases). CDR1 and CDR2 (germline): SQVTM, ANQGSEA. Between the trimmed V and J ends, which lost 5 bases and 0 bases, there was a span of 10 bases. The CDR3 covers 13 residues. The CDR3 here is CSVRQGSNYGYTF. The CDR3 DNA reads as TGCAGCGTTAGGCAGGGGTCTAACTATGGCTACACCTTC.

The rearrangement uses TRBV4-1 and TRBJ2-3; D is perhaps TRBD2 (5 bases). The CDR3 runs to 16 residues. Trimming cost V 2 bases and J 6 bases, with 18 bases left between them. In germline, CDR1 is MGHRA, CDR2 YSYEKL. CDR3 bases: TGCGCCAGCAGCCAAAGCCTCTTCCTGGTAGCGGATACGCAGTATTTT. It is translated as CASSQSLFLVADTQYF.

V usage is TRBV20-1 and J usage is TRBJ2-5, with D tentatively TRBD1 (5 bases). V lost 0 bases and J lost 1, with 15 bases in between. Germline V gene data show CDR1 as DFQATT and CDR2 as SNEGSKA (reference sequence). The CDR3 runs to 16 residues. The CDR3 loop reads CSARDPGKAPQETQYF. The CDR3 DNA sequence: TGCAGTGCTAGAGATCCAGGGAAGGCCCCCCAAGAGACCCAGTACTTC.

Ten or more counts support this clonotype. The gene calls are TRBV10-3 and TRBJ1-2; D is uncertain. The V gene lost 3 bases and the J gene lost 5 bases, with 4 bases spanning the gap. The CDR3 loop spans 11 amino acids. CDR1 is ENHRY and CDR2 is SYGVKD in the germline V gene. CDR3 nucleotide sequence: TGTGCCATCAGTGACAGTTATGGCTACACCTTC. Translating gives CAISDSYGYTF.

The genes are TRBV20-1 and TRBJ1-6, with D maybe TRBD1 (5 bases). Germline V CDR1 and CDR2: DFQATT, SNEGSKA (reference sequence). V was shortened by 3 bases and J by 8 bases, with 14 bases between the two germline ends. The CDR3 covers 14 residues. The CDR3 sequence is CSARDTSLDSPLHF. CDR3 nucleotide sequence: TGCAGTGCTAGGGACACCAGTTTGGATTCACCCCTCCACTTT.

The CDR3 reads CASSVVRAGTQYF. CDR3 DNA: TGTGCCAGCAGTGTAGTAAGAGCAGGGACCCAGTACTTC. The chain combines TRBV12-3 or TRBV12-4 with TRBJ2-5; D uncertain. The CDR3 length is 13 residues. V was pared by 5 bases and J by 7 bases, with 14 bases between.

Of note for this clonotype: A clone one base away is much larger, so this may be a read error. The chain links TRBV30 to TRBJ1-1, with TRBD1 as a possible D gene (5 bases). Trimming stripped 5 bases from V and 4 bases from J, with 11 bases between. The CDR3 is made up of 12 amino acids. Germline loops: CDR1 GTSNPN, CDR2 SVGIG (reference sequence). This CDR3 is CAWGAGSTEAFF. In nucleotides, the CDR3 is TGTGCCTGGGGCGCAGGGTCCACTGAAGCTTTCTTT.

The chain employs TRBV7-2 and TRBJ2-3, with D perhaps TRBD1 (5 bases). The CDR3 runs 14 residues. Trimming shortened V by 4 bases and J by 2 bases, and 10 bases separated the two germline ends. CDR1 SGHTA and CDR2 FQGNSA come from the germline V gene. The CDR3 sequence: CASSSVGHTDTQYF. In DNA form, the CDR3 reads TGTGCCAGCAGCTCGGTAGGACACACAGATACGCAGTATTTT.

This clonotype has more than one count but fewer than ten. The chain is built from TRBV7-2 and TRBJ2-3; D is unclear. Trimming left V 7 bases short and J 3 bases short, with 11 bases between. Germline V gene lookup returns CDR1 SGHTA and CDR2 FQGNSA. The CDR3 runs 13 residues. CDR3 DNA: TGTGCCAGCAACCCCTTTTCAACAGATACGCAGTATTTT. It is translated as CASNPFSTDTQYF.

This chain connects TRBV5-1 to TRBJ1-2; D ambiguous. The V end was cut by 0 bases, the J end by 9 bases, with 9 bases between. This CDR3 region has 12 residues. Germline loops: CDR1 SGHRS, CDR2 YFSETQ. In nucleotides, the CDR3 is TGCGCCAGCAGCTTGGCAGGTGCCCGCTACACCTTC. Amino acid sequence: CASSLAGARYTF.

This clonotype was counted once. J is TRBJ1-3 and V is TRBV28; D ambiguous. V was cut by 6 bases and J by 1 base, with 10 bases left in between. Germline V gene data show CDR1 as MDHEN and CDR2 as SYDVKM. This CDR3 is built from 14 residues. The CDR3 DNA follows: TGTGCCAGCAGCCCTCGGCTTTCTGGAAACACCATATATTTT. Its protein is CASSPRLSGNTIYF. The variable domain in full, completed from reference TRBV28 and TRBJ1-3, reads DVKVTQSSRYLVKRTGEKVFLECVQDMDHENMFWYRQDPGLGLRLIYFSYDVKMKEKGDIPEGYSVSREKKERFSLILESASTNQTSMYLCASSPRLSGNTIYFGEGSWLTVV.

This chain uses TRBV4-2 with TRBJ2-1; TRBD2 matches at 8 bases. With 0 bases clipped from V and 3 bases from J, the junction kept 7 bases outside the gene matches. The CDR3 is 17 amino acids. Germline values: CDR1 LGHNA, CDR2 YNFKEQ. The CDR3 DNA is TGTGCCAGCAGCCAAGATCTGGGGCTAGCGGGCTACAATGAGCAGTTCTTC. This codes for CASSQDLGLAGYNEQFF.

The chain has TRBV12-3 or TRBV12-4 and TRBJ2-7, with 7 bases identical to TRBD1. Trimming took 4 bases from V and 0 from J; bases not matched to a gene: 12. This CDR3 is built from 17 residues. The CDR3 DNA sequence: TGTGCCAGCAGTTACCGACGCGCCGGGACAGCCTCCTACGAGCAGTACTTC. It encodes CASSYRRAGTASYEQYF.

In nucleotides, the CDR3 is TGCGCCAGCAGCTTGGACACTAGCGGGGCTTACGAGCAGTACTTC. Amino acids: CASSLDTSGAYEQYF. This chain joins TRBV5-1 and TRBJ2-5, with TRBD2 identical over 10 bases. Gene TRBJ2-7 matches the end of the DNA better, so the J call may be wrong. Germline loops: CDR1 SGHRS, CDR2 YFSETQ. The length of the CDR3 is 15 residues.

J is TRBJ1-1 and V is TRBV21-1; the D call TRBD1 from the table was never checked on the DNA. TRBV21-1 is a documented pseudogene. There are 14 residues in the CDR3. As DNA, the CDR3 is TGTGCCAGCAGCAAAGAGGACAGCCAGCCCGAAGCTTTCTTT. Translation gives CASSKEDSQPEAFF.

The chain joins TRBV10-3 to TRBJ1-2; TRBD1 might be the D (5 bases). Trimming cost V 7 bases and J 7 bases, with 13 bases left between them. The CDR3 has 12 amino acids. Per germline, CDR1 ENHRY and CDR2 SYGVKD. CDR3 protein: CAITETQGGYTF. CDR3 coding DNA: TGTGCCATCACCGAAACCCAGGGTGGCTACACCTTC.